The 14 T cell receptor beta chains below were found in one sample sequenced in a study of brain T cells in children with intractable seizures (dated by TCRdb to the early 2020s). The receptor library was made with the immunoSEQ multiplex PCR assay. Held by TCRdb, this immuneACCESS table contains in-frame sequences only and omits some clones. Under half of the omission traces to an unresolved V gene where checked; the cause of the rest is unknown. The sample contains hundreds of thousands of clones, 93% of them found a single time. The ten largest make up roughly 5.7% of the sample. The sample's time point label, decoded: blood from clinic visit 5 months post-surgery; TSC patient then seizure free. The specimen was peripheral blood, collected approximately 5 months after surgery. These receptors all come from a boy less than two years old with tuberous sclerosis and intractable seizures.

This clone was counted a single time. The genes are TRBV6-6 and TRBJ1-6; unclear D gene. The CDR3 spans 13 residues. The V end was cut by 8 bases, the J end by 0 bases, with 5 bases between. Germline V gene lookup returns CDR1 MNHNY and CDR2 SVGAGI (reference sequence). CDR3 bases: TGTGCCAGCTCGAGCTCCTATAATTCACCCCTCCACTTT. It encodes CASSSSYNSPLHF.

The CDR3 sequence: CASSLDVGGNTEAFF. In DNA form, the CDR3 reads TGTGCCAGCAGCTTAGACGTGGGAGGGAACACTGAAGCTTTCTTT. V usage is TRBV7-8 and J usage is TRBJ1-1; D uncertain. The CDR3 has 15 residues. Between the trimmed V and J ends, which lost 1 base and 1 base, there was a span of 10 bases. The V gene's germline CDR1 is SGHVS and CDR2 FQNEAQ.

The chain combines TRBV28 with TRBJ1-5; 9 nucleotides line up with TRBD1. Germline CDR1 reads MDHEN; CDR2 reads SYDVKM. This CDR3 has 14 residues. V was clipped by 5 bases and J by 4 bases; unmatched bases: 3. CDR3 in DNA: TGTGCCAGCAGTCCCGGACAGGGGAATCAGCCCCAGCATTTT. This codes for CASSPGQGNQPQHF.

V is TRBV30 and J is TRBJ2-1, with TRBD2 matching over 12 bases. The CDR3 has 18 residues. Per germline, CDR1 GTSNPN and CDR2 SVGIG (reference sequence). The V and J ends lost 0 bases and 2 bases, in that order; junction bases with no gene match: 8. The CDR3 nucleotides read TGTGCCTGGAGTGTACGGAAGAGGACTAGCGGGGCCTACAATGAGCAGTTCTTC. Translation: CAWSVRKRTSGAYNEQFF.

CDR3 loop: CALRTGWNTEAFF. Written as DNA, the CDR3 is TGTGCCCTCCGGACAGGGTGGAACACTGAAGCTTTCTTT. The chain has TRBV30 and TRBJ1-1, with 8 bases fitting TRBD1. CDR1 and CDR2 (germline): GTSNPN, SVGIG (reference sequence). The V and J ends lost 8 bases and 1 base, in that order; junction bases with no gene match: 6. The CDR3 consists of 13 residues.

This clone appeared once. The chain uses TRBV4-2 and TRBJ2-7, with D hard to call. From germline, CDR1 is LGHNA and CDR2 YNFKEQ. With 4 bases removed from V and 0 bases from J, the gap between germline ends came to 4 bases. There are 12 residues in the CDR3. CDR3 amino acids: CASSRSSYEQYF. The CDR3 nucleotides are TGTGCCAGCAGCCGGAGCTCCTACGAGCAGTACTTC.

The V call is TRBV24-1, the J call TRBJ1-1, with 10 bases lining up with TRBD1. Trimming removed 4 bases from V and 8 bases from J; junction bases left unmatched: 3. The germline V gene has CDR1 KGHDR and CDR2 SFDVKD. This CDR3 comprises 13 residues. For the CDR3, the DNA is TGTGCCACCAGTGACCGGACAGGGGGGGAAGCTTTCTTT. Its protein product is CATSDRTGGEAFF.

V and J are TRBV7-2 and TRBJ2-1, with 7 bases that match TRBD2. Germline V gives CDR1 SGHTA, CDR2 FQGNSA. This CDR3 is built from 14 residues. Unmatched junction bases numbered 6, after V lost 5 bases and J lost 5 bases. The CDR3 nucleotides read TGTGCCAGCAGCCGGAGCGGGGTGCACAATGAGCAGTTCTTC. Amino acids: CASSRSGVHNEQFF.

V is TRBV7-6 and J is TRBJ2-5; D could derive from TRBD1 or TRBD2 (6 bases each). The CDR3 is 14 residues long. Trimming pared 0 bases from V and 5 bases from J, leaving 10 bases between. CDR1 and CDR2 (germline): SGHVS, FNYEAQ. DNA of the CDR3: TGTGCCAGCAGCTTAGCGGGGGGCCTTGAGACCCAGTACTTC. Its translation is CASSLAGGLETQYF.

V gene TRBV30 combines with J gene TRBJ2-1, with TRBD2 matching 12 bases. This CDR3 has 16 residues. Germline lookup yields CDR1 GTSNPN and CDR2 SVGIG (reference sequence). The ends lost 5 bases at V and 7 bases at J; junction bases unmatched: 12. The CDR3 nucleotides are TGTGCCTGGCAAAGGCCTAGCGGGGGGGTTGTAAATGAGCAGTTCTTC. Translating it yields CAWQRPSGGVVNEQFF.

CDR3 amino acids: CASSHPGARGYTF. The CDR3 DNA reads as TGTGCCAGCAGTCACCCAGGGGCACGGGGCTACACCTTC. This rearrangement joins TRBV27 to TRBJ1-2; weak D call: TRBD1 (6 bases). V lost 5 bases and J lost 8, with 15 bases in between. This CDR3 has 13 residues. Germline V gives CDR1 MNHEY, CDR2 SMNVEV (reference sequence).

The gene calls are TRBV3-1 (or the pseudogene TRBV3-2) and TRBJ1-5; D ambiguous. The CDR3 runs to 16 residues. Germline CDR1 is LGHDT and CDR2 is YNNKEL (reference sequence). The V gene lost 0 bases and the J gene lost 0 bases, with 9 bases spanning the gap. The chain's CDR3 is CASSQDKEYSNQPQHF. Here the CDR3 DNA reads TGTGCCAGCAGCCAAGATAAAGAGTATAGCAATCAGCCCCAGCATTTT.

The sample holds a few counts of this clone. The chain links TRBV4-1 to TRBJ1-3, with a weak D call TRBD1 (6 bases). The CDR3 is 18 residues long. Trimming removed 1 base at V and 2 bases at J, with 18 bases between. CDR1 and CDR2 (germline): MGHRA, YSYEKL. This CDR3 reads CASSQGQWGALAGNTIYF. CDR3 bases: TGCGCCAGCAGCCAAGGCCAATGGGGGGCGTTGGCTGGAAACACCATATATTTT.

The chain combines TRBV5-4 with TRBJ1-1, with D uncertain. Germline assignment: CDR1 SGHNT and CDR2 YYREEE (reference sequence). The V and J ends lost 2 bases and 4 bases respectively, with 15 bases between them. This CDR3 comprises 15 residues. The CDR3 coding sequence is TGTGCCAGCAGCTTCTCGAGCGGTGAGAGCACTGAAGCTTTCTTT. Its translation is CASSFSSGESTEAFF.